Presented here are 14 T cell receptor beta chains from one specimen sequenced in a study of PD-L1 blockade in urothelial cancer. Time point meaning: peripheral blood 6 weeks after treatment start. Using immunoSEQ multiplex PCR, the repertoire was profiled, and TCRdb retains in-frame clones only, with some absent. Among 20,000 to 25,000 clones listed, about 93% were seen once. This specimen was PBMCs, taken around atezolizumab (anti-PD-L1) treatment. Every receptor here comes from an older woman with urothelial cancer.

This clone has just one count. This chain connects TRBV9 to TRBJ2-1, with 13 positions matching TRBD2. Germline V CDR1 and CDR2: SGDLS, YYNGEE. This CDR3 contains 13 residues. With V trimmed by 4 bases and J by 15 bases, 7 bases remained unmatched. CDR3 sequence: CASSPMTSGGLFF. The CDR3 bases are TGTGCCAGCAGCCCAATGACTAGCGGGGGGTTGTTCTTC.

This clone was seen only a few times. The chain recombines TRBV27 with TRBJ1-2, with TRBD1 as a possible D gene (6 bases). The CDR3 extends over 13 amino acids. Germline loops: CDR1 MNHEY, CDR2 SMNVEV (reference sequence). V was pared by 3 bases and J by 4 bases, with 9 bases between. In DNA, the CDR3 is TGTGCCAGCAGTTTTCAGGGGACCTATGGCTACACCTTC. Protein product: CASSFQGTYGYTF.

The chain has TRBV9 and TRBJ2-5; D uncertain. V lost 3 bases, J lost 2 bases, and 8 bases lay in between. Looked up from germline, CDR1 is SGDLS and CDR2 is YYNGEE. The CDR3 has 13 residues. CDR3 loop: CASSALLQETQYF. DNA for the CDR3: TGTGCCAGCAGCGCCCTCCTACAAGAGACCCAGTACTTC.

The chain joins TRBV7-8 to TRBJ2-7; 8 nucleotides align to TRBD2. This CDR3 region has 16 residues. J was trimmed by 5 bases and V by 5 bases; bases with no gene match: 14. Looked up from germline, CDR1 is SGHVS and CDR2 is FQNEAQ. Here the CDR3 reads CASSLRIAGLWDEQYF. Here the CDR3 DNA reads TGTGCCAGCAGCCTTCGGATAGCGGGGCTGTGGGACGAGCAGTACTTC.

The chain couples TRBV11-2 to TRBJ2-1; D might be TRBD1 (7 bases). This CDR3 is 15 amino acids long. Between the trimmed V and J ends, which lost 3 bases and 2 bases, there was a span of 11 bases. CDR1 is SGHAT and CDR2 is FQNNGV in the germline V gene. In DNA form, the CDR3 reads TGTGCCAGCAGCTTGACAGGGAGGCCCTACAATGAGCAGTTCTTC. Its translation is CASSLTGRPYNEQFF.

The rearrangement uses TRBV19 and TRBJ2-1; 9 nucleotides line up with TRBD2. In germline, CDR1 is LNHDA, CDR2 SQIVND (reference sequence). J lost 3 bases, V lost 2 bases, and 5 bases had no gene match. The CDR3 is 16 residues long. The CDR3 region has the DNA TGTGCCAGTAGTATACTAGCGGGGATGGGCTACAATGAGCAGTTCTTC. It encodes CASSILAGMGYNEQFF.

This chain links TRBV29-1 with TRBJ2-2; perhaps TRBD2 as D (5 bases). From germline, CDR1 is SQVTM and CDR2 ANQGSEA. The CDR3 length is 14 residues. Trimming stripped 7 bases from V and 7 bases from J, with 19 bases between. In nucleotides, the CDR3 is TGCAGCGCCGCTGTTGGGAGAAGAATCGGGGAGCTGTTTTTT. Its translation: CSAAVGRRIGELFF.

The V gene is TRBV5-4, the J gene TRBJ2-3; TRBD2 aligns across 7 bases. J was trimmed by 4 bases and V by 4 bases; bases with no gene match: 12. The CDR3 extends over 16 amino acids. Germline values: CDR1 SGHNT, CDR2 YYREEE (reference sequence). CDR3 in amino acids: CASSKAGRMAADTQYF. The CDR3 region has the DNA TGTGCCAGCAGCAAAGCGGGGAGGATGGCCGCAGATACGCAGTATTTT. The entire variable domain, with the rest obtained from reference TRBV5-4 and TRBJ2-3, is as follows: ETGVTQSPTHLIKTRGQQVTLRCSSQSGHNTVSWYQQALGQGPQFIFQYYREEENGRGNFPPRFSGLQFPNYSSELNVNALELDDSALYLCASSKAGRMAADTQYFGPGTRLTVL.

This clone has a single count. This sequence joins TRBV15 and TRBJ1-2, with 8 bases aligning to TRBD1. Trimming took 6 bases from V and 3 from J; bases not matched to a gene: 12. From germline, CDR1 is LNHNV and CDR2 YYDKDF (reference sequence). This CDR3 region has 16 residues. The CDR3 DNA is TGTGCCACCAGTTCCTTTACCGGGACAGGCGACTATGGCTACACCTTC. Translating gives CATSSFTGTGDYGYTF.

The CDR3: CASSLEPAKETQYF. The CDR3 DNA reads as TGTGCCAGCAGCTTAGAGCCAGCGAAAGAGACCCAGTACTTC. The rearrangement links TRBV11-2 to TRBJ2-5; D call uncertain. CDR3 length: 14 residues. Germline values: CDR1 SGHAT, CDR2 FQNNGV. Trimming took off 0 bases at V and 3 bases at J, with 8 bases between the two ends. Filled out from reference TRBV11-2 and TRBJ2-5, the complete variable domain reads EAGVAQSPRYKIIEKRQSVAFWCNPISGHATLYWYQQILGQGPKLLIQFQNNGVVDDSQLPKDRFSAERLKGVDSTLKIQPAKLEDSAVYLCASSLEPAKETQYFGPGTRLLVL.

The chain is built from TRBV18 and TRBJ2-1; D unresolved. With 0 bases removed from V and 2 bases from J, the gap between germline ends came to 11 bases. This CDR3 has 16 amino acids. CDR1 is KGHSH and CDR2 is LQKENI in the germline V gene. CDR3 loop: CASSPPQIRTYNEQFF. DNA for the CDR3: TGTGCCAGCTCACCACCCCAGATACGCACCTACAATGAGCAGTTCTTC.

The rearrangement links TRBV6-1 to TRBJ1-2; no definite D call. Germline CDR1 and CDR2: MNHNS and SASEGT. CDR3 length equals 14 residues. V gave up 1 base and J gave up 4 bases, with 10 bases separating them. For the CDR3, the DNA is TGTGCCAGCAGTGAAGGGGGAGGAATCTATGGCTACACCTTC. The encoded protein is CASSEGGGIYGYTF.

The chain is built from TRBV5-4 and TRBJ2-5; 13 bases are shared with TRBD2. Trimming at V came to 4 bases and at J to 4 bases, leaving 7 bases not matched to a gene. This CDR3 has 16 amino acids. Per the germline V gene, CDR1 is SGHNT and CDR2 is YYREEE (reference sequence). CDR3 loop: CASSLGLAGERETQYF. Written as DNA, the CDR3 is TGTGCCAGCAGCCTTGGACTAGCGGGAGAGAGAGAGACCCAGTACTTC.

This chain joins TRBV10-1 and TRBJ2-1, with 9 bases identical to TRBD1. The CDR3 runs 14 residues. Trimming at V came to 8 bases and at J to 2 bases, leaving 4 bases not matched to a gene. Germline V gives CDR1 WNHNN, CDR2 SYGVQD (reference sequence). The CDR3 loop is CASGRDRAYNEQFF. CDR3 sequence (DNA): TGCGCCAGCGGCCGGGACAGGGCCTACAATGAGCAGTTCTTC.